A single sample is the source of the 17 T cell receptor beta chains below, sequenced in a study of patients and donors after allogeneic stem cell transplantation. Each CDR3 protein gets one entry after TCRdb re-called the RT-PCR reads with MiXCR. The data contain about a million distinct CDR3 sequences, about a sixth of them seen just once; the ten biggest clones take up 5% to 7.5%. Sequencing input: blood, either unsorted or a sorted T cell fraction (not recorded which). Every receptor here comes from a human donor who was either an allogeneic HSCT recipient or a stem cell or donor lymphocyte infusion donor (not recorded which). It is not recorded whose cells these are; they may come from a transplant donor.

This clonotype was recorded a few times. The chain carries TRBV7-8 and TRBJ2-3, with D unclear. Germline assignment: CDR1 SGHVS and CDR2 FQNEAQ. Between the trimmed V and J ends, which lost 1 base and 1 base, there was a span of 6 bases. CDR3 length: 14 amino acids. DNA for the CDR3: TGTGCCAGCAGCTTAGTTACGCGCACAGATACGCAGTATTTT. Translated, it gives CASSLVTRTDTQYF. Filled out from reference TRBV7-8 and TRBJ2-3, the complete variable domain reads GAGVSQSPRYKVAKRGQDVALRCDPISGHVSLFWYQQALGQGPEFLTYFQNEAQLDKSGLPSDRFFAERPEGSVSTLKIQRTQQEDSAVYLCASSLVTRTDTQYFGPGTRLTVL.

At least ten counts were recorded for this clonotype. The V call is TRBV12-3 or TRBV12-4, the J call TRBJ2-1; D not resolved. The V gene lost 1 base and the J gene lost 6 bases, with 13 bases spanning the gap. The length of the CDR3 is 15 residues. CDR3 nucleotide sequence: TGTGCCAGCAGTTTAGTAGGGTTGGGTTCCAATGAGCAGTTCTTC. Its translation is CASSLVGLGSNEQFF.

This clonotype was detected many times. This chain links TRBV20-1 with TRBJ2-4; TRBD2 matches 7 bases. The V gene end was trimmed by 3 bases and the J gene end by 1 base; junction bases not matched to a gene: 0. This CDR3 spans 13 amino acids. Germline lookup yields CDR1 DFQATT and CDR2 SNEGSKA (reference sequence). CDR3 nucleotide sequence: TGCAGTGCTAGCGGGGGGGCCAAAAACATTCAGTACTTC. It yields the protein CSASGGAKNIQYF.

This clonotype showed up just a few times. The V gene is TRBV12-3 or TRBV12-4, the J gene TRBJ2-7; 7 bases are shared with TRBD1. This CDR3 comprises 13 residues. V lost 6 bases, J lost 5 bases, and 7 bases stayed unmatched. The CDR3 DNA sequence: TGTGCCAGCAGCCGGGACAGAACGGACGAGCAGTACTTC. This sequence encodes CASSRDRTDEQYF.

The rearrangement joins TRBV12-3 or TRBV12-4 to TRBJ2-5, with 9 bases matching TRBD1. The CDR3 totals 14 residues. Trimming took 6 bases from V and 5 from J; bases not matched to a gene: 7. CDR3 protein: CASRPDRGWETQYF. Here the CDR3 DNA reads TGTGCCAGCAGGCCTGACAGGGGGTGGGAGACCCAGTACTTC.

The chain recombines TRBV19 with TRBJ1-2; D remains ambiguous. Between the trimmed V and J ends, which lost 1 base and 4 bases, there was a span of 16 bases. This CDR3 comprises 16 residues. CDR1 and CDR2 (germline): LNHDA, SQIVND (reference sequence). The CDR3 sequence is CASSIGGGALGYGYTF. In DNA form, the CDR3 reads TGTGCCAGTAGTATAGGCGGCGGCGCTCTAGGCTATGGCTACACCTTC.

This clonotype was found once. The V and J genes are TRBV6-1 and TRBJ2-7; D not resolved. V lost 7 bases and J lost 2, with 12 bases in between. This CDR3 comprises 13 residues. Germline assignment: CDR1 MNHNS and CDR2 SASEGT. In DNA, the CDR3 is TGTGCCAGCACCGGCGGTAGCCCCTACGAGCAGTACTTC. The encoded protein is CASTGGSPYEQYF.

CDR3 sequence reads: CSVGKGEGTEAFF. The CDR3 DNA sequence: TGCAGCGTTGGGAAAGGTGAGGGTACTGAAGCTTTCTTT. The chain recombines TRBV29-1 with TRBJ1-1; D is ambiguous. Germline CDR1 reads SQVTM; CDR2 reads ANQGSEA. This CDR3 has 13 residues. Trimming cost V 4 bases and J 5 bases, with 14 bases left between them.

This clonotype was seen a few times. This chain links TRBV6-5 with TRBJ2-3; TRBD2 agrees at 15 bases. V gave up 4 bases and J gave up 4 bases; unmatched junction bases: 6. This CDR3 comprises 17 residues. Germline CDR1 reads MNHEY; CDR2 reads SVGAGI. CDR3: CASSSRTSGGAPDTQYF. DNA for the CDR3: TGTGCCAGCAGTTCCCGGACTAGCGGGGGGGCCCCAGATACGCAGTATTTT.

V gene TRBV11-3 combines with J gene TRBJ2-5; 8 bases are shared with TRBD2. V lost 1 base, J lost 1 base, and 5 bases stayed unmatched. CDR1 is SGHNT and CDR2 is YENEEA in the germline V gene. This CDR3 region has 16 residues. This CDR3 reads CASSLGTREGQETQYF. CDR3 nucleotides: TGTGCCAGCAGCTTAGGCACCCGGGAGGGCCAAGAGACCCAGTACTTC.

This clonotype has a count of ten or more. The chain joins TRBV12-3 or TRBV12-4 to TRBJ2-1; D gene unclear. V dropped 6 bases and J dropped 9 bases, with 18 bases sitting between them. This CDR3 region has 14 residues. CDR3 residues: CASRTFGGSGEQFF. CDR3 DNA: TGTGCCAGCAGGACATTCGGTGGATCGGGTGAGCAGTTCTTC.

V usage is TRBV4-3 and J usage is TRBJ2-7; D ambiguous. V lost 1 base and J lost 6, with 10 bases in between. Germline V gene data show CDR1 as LGHNA and CDR2 as YSLEER. The CDR3 runs 13 residues. CDR3 nucleotides: TGCGCCAGCAGCCAAGCTCCGCAGAGCGAGCAGTACTTC. As protein: CASSQAPQSEQYF.

The rearrangement links TRBV25-1 to TRBJ2-5; maybe TRBD2 (6 bases). The germline gives CDR1 MGHDK, CDR2 SYGVNS. This CDR3 is built from 15 residues. V was trimmed by 0 bases and J by 4 bases, leaving 12 bases between them. CDR3 nucleotides: TGTGCCAGCAGTGAATATGGGGGGAAGGGAGAGACCCAGTACTTC. Protein product: CASSEYGGKGETQYF.

This clonotype was observed a few times. This chain connects TRBV6-5 to TRBJ2-7, with TRBD1 identical over 8 bases. This CDR3 has 15 amino acids. V lost 0 bases to trimming and J lost 1 base; unmatched junction nucleotides: 2. Germline CDR1 and CDR2: MNHEY and SVGAGI. CDR3 coding DNA: TGTGCCAGCAGTTACTCCCGGGACAGGTCCTACGAGCAGTACTTC. Protein: CASSYSRDRSYEQYF.

J is TRBJ1-6 and V is TRBV12-3 or TRBV12-4, with 9 positions matching TRBD1. The CDR3 extends over 16 amino acids. V trimming: 6 bases; J trimming: 6 bases; junction bases outside the gene matches: 9. The CDR3 loop is CASSQDRGFGNSPLHF. CDR3 DNA sequence: TGTGCCAGCAGCCAGGACAGGGGATTTGGTAATTCACCCCTCCACTTT.

The chain joins TRBV4-1 to TRBJ2-7; 15 bases agree with TRBD2. The germline V gene has CDR1 MGHRA and CDR2 YSYEKL. After removal of 8 bases from V and 2 bases from J, the junction contained 10 bases not matched to a gene. The CDR3 length is 17 residues. The CDR3 bases are TGCGCCAGCTCTCCGGGACTAGCGGGAGGCATTACCTACGAGCAGTACTTC. Amino acids: CASSPGLAGGITYEQYF.

J is TRBJ2-7 and V is TRBV6-2 or TRBV6-3; D gene ambiguous. The CDR3 runs 13 residues. Germline V lookup: CDR1 MNHEY, CDR2 SVGEGT. Trimming pared 4 bases from V and 2 bases from J, leaving 9 bases between. The chain's CDR3 is CASSSVPTYEQYF. Written as DNA, the CDR3 is TGTGCCAGCAGTTCAGTCCCTACCTACGAGCAGTACTTC.